This T cell receptor beta chain was recorded in a study of blood T cell repertoires in COVID-19 (dated by TCRdb to the early 2020s). Regarding the complete study: The collaborator samples originated in the United States, Italy and Spain and spanned the acute and convalescent phases of COVID-19. Samples were obtained from the ongoing ImmuneRACE study (first 160 participants) and from 1,254 subjects provided by 6 global collaborators. The repertoires were released in a freely available public database intended as a resource for research on the immune response to SARS-CoV-2. The dataset comprised deeply sampled blood TCRbeta repertoires from subjects exposed to, actively infected with, or recovered from COVID-19. Where available, HLA class I and class II types were obtained from metadata supplied by the sample provider rather than from assay-based typing. A de-identified subject ID, COVID-19 status, age in years and sex were almost always included in the sample metadata. The material from the prospective study consisted of cDNA or gDNA derived from T cells, B-cell-depleted T cells, or PBMCs.

Collaborating institutions collected whole blood in K2EDTA tubes following their own protocols. For TCRbeta analysis, collaborators shipped samples in one of three forms: frozen whole blood, isolated PBMCs, or DNA extracted from either of those sample types. Worth noting for this clone: Its recognized antigen is unknown. It has no much larger one-base neighbor in the sample; base qualities were not kept.

The immunoSEQ Assay, a bias-controlled multiplex PCR, was used to amplify TCRbeta CDR3 regions from genomic DNA. The study's processing was this. Within the assay, amplification of reference gene primers was used to estimate how many nucleated cells each sample contained. To quantify the absolute abundance of each unique TCRbeta CDR3 rearrangement, sequence reads were collapsed and filtered. For each sample, productive Simpson clonality was calculated as the square root of Simpson's diversity index across productive rearrangements. TCRdb holds this immuneACCESS table with in-frame rearrangements only. Some clones are missing; in checked studies, unresolved V genes explain under half, and the rest has no known cause. V and J calls and clone size are copied from that table; D and trimming were computed from the DNA. The sample has more than 95,000 clones on record, just under 85% of them singletons. The ten biggest clones cover approximately 3.3% of the sample.

What the authors observed across the whole study: The amount of clinical and demographic metadata varied by source and participant and was provided uncurated.

This clonotype originated in a woman aged 80 or older with active or convalescent COVID-19. Sequenced input: peripheral blood.

The DNA reads TGTGCCATCAAGGGGACTGAGAACACTGAAGCTTTCTTT. Translation gives CAIKGTENTEAFF. The V and J segments used are TRBV10-3 and TRBJ1-1; D gene: possibly TRBD1, on 5 matching bases. V is reduced by 7 bases and J by 1 base, leaving a spacing of 10 bases between them. CDR3 length: 13 amino acids, cysteine to phenylalanine. The kept DNA is CDR3 alone, 39 bases in frame from the first base. Taken from the germline V gene, the CDR1 and CDR2 loops are ENHRY and SYGVKD.